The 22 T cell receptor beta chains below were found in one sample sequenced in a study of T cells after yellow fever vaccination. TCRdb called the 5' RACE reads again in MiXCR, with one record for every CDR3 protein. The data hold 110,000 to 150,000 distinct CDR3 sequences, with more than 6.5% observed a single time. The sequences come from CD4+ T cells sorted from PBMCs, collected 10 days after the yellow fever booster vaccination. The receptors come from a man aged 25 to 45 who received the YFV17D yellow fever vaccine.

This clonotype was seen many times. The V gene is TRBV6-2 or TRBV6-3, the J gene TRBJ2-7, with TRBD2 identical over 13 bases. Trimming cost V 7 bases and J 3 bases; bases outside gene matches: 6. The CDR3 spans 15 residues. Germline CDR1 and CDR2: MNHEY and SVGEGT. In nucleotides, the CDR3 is TGTGCCAGCACCGAAGGGACTAGCGGGAACTACGAGCAGTACTTC. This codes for CASTEGTSGNYEQYF.

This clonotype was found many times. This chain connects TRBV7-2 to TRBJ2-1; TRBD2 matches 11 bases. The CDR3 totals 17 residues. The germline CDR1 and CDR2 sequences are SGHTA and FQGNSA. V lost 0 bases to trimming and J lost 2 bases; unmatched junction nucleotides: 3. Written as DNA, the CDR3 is TGTGCCAGCAGCTTAGCGGGACTAGCGGCGGCCTACAATGAGCAGTTCTTC. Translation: CASSLAGLAAAYNEQFF.

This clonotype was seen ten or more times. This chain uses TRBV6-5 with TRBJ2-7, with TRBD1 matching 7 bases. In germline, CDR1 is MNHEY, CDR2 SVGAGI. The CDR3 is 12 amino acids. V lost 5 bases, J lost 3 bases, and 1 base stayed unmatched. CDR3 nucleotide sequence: TGTGCCAGCAGTGGGGACAGCTACGAGCAGTACTTC. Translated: CASSGDSYEQYF.

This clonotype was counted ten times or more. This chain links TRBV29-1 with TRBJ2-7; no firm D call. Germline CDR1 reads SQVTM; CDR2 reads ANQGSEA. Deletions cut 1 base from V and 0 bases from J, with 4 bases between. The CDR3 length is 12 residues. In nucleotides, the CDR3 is TGCAGCGTTGAAGGGAGCTCCTACGAGCAGTACTTC. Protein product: CSVEGSSYEQYF.

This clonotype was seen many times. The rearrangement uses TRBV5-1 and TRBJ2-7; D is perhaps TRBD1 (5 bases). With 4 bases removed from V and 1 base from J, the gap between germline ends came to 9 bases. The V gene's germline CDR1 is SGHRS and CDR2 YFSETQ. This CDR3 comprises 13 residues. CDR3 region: CASSRRQSYEQYF. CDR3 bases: TGCGCCAGCAGCCGTAGACAGTCCTACGAGCAGTACTTC.

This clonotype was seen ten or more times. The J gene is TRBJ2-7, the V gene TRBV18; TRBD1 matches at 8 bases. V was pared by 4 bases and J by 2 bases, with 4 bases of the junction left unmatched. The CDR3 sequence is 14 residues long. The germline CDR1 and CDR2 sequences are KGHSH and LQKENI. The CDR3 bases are TGTGCCAGCTCACGCGAACAGGGGGCCTACGAGCAGTACTTC. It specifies CASSREQGAYEQYF.

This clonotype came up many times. The DNA for the CDR3 is TGTGCCAGCAGTCGGTCCGGAGGGACTAGCGGAAATGAGCAGTTCTTC. Its translation is CASSRSGGTSGNEQFF. J is TRBJ2-1 and V is TRBV28; 11 nucleotides line up with TRBD2. The CDR3 consists of 16 residues. Germline V CDR1 and CDR2: MDHEN, SYDVKM. V lost 5 bases, J lost 7 bases, and 10 bases stayed unmatched.

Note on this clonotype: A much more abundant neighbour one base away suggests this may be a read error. The CDR3 loop is CSARNRGMGGYTF. CDR3 DNA sequence: TGCAGTGCTCGTAACAGGGGGATGGGTGGCTACACCTTC. The J gene is TRBJ1-2, the V gene TRBV20-1; 8 positions match TRBD1. Trimming took 5 bases from V and 7 from J; bases not matched to a gene: 9. Germline V gene sequence: CDR1 DFQATT, CDR2 SNEGSKA (reference sequence). The CDR3 runs 13 residues.

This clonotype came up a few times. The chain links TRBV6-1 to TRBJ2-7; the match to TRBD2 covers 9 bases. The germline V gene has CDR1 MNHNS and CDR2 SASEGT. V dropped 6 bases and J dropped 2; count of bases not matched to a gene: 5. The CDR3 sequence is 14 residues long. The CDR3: CASSTREGPYEQYF. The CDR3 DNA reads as TGTGCCAGCAGCACGCGGGAGGGCCCCTACGAGCAGTACTTC.

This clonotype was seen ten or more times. CDR3 sequence: CSATNSNEKLFF. CDR3 DNA: TGCAGTGCTACAAACAGTAATGAAAAACTGTTTTTT. The rearrangement links TRBV20-1 to TRBJ1-4; D remains unclear. V lost 4 bases to trimming and J lost 4 bases, with 7 bases between them. The CDR3 is made up of 12 amino acids. In germline, CDR1 is DFQATT, CDR2 SNEGSKA (reference sequence).

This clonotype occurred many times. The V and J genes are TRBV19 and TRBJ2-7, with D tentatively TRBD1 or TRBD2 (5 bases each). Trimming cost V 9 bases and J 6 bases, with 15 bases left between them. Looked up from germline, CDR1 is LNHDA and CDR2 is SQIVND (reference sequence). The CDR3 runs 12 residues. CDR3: CASGAHRGEQYF. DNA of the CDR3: TGTGCCAGCGGGGCTCACAGAGGCGAGCAGTACTTC.

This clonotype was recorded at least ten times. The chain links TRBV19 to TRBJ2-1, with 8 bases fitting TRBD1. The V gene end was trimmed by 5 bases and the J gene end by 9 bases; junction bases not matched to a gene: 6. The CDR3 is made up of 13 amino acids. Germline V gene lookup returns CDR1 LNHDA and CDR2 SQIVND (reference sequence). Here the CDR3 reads CASSPWTGSEQFF. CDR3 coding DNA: TGTGCCAGTAGTCCATGGACAGGGTCTGAGCAGTTCTTC.

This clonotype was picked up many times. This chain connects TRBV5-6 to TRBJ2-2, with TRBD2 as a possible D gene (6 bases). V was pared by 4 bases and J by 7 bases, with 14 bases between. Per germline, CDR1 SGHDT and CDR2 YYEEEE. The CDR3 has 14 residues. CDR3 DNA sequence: TGTGCCAGCAGCGCCGGGACTGAGGTCGGGGAGCTGTTTTTT. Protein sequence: CASSAGTEVGELFF.

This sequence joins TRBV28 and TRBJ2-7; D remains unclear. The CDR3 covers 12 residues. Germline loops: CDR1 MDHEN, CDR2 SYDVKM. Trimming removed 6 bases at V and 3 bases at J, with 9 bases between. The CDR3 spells CASRQAIYEQYF. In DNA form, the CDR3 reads TGTGCCAGCAGGCAGGCAATCTACGAGCAGTACTTC.

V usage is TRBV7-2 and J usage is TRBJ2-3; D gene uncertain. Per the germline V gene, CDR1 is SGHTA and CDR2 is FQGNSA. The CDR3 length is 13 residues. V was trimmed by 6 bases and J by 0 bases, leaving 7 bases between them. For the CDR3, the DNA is TGTGCCAGCAGAGAGCCGAGCACAGATACGCAGTATTTT. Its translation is CASREPSTDTQYF.

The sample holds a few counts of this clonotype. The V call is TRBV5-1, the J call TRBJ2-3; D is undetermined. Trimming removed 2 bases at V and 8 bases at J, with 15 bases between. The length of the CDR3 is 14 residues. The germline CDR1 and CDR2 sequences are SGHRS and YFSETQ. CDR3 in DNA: TGCGCCAGCAGCTTAGATCCCGGATTGGGTACGCAGTATTTT. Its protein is CASSLDPGLGTQYF.

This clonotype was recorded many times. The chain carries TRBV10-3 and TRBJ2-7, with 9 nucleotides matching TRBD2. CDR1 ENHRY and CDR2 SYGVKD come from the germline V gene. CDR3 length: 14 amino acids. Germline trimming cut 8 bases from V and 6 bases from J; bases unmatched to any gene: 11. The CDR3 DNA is TGTGCCATCTGGTCTGGCGGGAGGGCAGGCGAGCAGTACTTC. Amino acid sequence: CAIWSGGRAGEQYF.

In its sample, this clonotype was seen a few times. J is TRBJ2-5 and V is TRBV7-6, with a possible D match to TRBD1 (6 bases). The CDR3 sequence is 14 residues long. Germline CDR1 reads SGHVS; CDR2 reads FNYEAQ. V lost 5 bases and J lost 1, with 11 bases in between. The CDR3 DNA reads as TGTGCCAGCAGCCTTTACAGGGTCCAAGAGACCCAGTACTTC. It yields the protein CASSLYRVQETQYF.

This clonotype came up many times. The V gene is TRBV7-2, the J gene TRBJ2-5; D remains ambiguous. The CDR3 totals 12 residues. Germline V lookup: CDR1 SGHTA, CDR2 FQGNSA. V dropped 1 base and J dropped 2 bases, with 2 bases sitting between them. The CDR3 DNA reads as TGTGCCAGCAGCTTAGTACAAGAGACCCAGTACTTC. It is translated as CASSLVQETQYF.

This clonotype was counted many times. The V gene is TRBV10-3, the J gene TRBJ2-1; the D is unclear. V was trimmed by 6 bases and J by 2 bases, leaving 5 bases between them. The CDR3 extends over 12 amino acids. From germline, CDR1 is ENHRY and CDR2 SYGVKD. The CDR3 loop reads CAIREPYNEQFF. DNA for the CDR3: TGTGCCATCAGGGAACCCTACAATGAGCAGTTCTTC.

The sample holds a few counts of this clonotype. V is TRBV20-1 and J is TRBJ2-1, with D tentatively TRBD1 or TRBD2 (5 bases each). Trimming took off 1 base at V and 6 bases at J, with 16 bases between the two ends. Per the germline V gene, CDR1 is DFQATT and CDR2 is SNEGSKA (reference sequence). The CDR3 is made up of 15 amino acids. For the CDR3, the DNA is TGCAGTGCTAGAGCTGGCTTCGGGACCGCCAATGAGCAGTTCTTC. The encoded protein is CSARAGFGTANEQFF.

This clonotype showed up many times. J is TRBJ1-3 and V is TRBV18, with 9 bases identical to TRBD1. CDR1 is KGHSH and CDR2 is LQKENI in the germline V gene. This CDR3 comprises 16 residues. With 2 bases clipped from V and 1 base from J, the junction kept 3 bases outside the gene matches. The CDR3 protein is CASSPTGTGSGNTIYF. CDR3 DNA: TGTGCCAGCTCACCAACCGGGACAGGGTCTGGAAACACCATATATTTT.